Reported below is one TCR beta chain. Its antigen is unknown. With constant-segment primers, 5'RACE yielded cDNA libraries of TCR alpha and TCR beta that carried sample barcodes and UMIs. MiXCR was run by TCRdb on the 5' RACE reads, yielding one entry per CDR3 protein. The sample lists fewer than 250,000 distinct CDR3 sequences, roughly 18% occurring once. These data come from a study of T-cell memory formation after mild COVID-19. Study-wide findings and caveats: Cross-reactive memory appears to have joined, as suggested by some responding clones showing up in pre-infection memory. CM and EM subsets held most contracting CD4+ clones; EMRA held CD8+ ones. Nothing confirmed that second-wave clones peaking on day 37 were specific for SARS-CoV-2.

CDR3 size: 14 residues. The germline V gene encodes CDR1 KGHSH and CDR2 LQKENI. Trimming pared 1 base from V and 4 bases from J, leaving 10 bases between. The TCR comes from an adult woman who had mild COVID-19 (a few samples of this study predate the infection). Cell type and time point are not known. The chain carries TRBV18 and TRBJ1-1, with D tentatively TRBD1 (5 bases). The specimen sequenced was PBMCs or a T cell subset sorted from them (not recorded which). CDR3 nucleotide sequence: TGTGCCAGCTCACCACGGGTAGGGGTCACTGAAGCTTTCTTT. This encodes CASSPRVGVTEAFF.